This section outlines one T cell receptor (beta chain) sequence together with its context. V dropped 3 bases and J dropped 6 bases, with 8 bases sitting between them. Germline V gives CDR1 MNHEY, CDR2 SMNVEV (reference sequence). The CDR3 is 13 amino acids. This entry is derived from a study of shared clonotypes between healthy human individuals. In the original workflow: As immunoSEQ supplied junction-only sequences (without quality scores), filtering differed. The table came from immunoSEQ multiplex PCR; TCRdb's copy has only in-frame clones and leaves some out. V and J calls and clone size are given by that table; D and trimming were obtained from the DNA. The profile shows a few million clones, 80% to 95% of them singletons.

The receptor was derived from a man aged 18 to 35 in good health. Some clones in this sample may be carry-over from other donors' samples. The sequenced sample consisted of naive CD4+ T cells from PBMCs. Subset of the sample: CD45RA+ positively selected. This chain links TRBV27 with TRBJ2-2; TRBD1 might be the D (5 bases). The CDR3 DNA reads TGTGCCAGCAGTTTGGACAACCCCGGGGAGCTGTTTTTT. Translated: CASSLDNPGELFF.